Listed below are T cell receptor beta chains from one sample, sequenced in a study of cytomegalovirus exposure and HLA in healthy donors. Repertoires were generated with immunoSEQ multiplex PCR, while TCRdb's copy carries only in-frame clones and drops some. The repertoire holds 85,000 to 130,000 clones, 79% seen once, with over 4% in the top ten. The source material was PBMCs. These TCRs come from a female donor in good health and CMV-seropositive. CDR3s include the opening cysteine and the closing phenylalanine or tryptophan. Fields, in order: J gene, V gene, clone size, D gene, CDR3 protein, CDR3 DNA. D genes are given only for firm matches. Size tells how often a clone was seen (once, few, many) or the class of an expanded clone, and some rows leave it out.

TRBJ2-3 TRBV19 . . CASSIVDSPVRTGTQYF TGTGCCAGTAGTATAGTAGACAGCCCAGTACGCACTGGTACGCAGTATTTT
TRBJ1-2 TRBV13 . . CASSLARVDYGYTF TGTGCCAGCAGCTTAGCCAGGGTTGACTATGGCTACACCTTC
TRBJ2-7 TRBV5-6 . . CASARGRGGARSYEQYF TGTGCCAGCGCCCGTGGGCGTGGGGGGGCGAGATCCTACGAGCAGTACTTC
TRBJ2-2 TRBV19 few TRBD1 CASSGQGTSGELFF TGTGCCAGTAGCGGACAGGGGACCAGCGGGGAGCTGTTTTTT
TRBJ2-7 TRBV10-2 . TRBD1 CASRIQGSYEQYF TGCGCCAGCAGGATACAGGGGTCCTACGAGCAGTACTTC
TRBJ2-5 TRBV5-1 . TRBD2 CASRGGETQYF TGCGCCAGCCGGGGGGGAGAGACCCAGTACTTC
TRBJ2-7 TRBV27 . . CASRPWGVADDYEQYF TGTGCCAGCAGGCCATGGGGGGTAGCGGATGATTACGAGCAGTACTTC
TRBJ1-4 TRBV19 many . CASSKGGAGEKLFF TGTGCCAGTAGTAAGGGAGGGGCCGGAGAAAAACTGTTTTTT
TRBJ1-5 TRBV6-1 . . CASSEDFRTHQPQHF TGTGCCAGCAGTGAAGATTTCAGAACGCATCAGCCCCAGCATTTT
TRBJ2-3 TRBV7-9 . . CASSLEVGVRSTDTQYF TGTGCCAGCAGCTTAGAAGTCGGAGTACGGAGCACAGATACGCAGTATTTT
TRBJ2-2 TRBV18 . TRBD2 CASSRTSGANTGELFF TGTGCCAGCTCGCGGACTAGCGGGGCCAACACCGGGGAGCTGTTTTTT
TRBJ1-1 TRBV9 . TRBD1 CASSAAPGQPNTEAFF TGTGCCAGCAGCGCAGCTCCGGGACAGCCGAACACTGAAGCTTTCTTT
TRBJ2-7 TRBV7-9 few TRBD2 CSSSLLAGGSYEQYF TGTTCCAGCAGCCTACTAGCGGGGGGTTCCTACGAGCAGTACTTC
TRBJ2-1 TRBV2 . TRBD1 CASMGQDFLQFF TGTGCCAGCATGGGACAGGACTTCTTACAGTTCTTC
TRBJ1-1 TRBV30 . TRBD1 CAWSSPGTGKVAFF TGTGCCTGGAGTTCCCCGGGGACAGGGAAAGTCGCTTTCTTT
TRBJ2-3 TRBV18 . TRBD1 CASSRDRISTDTQYF TGTGCCAGCTCGCGGGACAGGATTAGCACAGATACGCAGTATTTT
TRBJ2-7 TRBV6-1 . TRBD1 CASRIDRGVYEQYF TGTGCCAGCAGGATTGACAGGGGCGTTTACGAGCAGTACTTC
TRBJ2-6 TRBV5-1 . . CASSLGTDGANGLTF TGCGCCAGCAGCTTGGGGACAGATGGGGCCAACGGCCTGACTTTC
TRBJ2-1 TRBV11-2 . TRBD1 CASSADRGRNNEQFF TGTGCCAGCAGCGCCGACAGGGGGCGAAACAATGAGCAGTTCTTC
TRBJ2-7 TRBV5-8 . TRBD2 CASSAGTSGFNEQYF TGTGCCAGCAGCGCCGGGACTAGCGGGTTCAACGAGCAGTACTTC
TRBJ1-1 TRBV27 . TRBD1 CASSDRHMGTGVLNTEAFF TGTGCCAGCAGTGATCGTCATATGGGGACAGGGGTATTGAACACTGAAGCTTTCTTT
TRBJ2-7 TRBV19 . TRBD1 CASSADRVMSYEQYF TGTGCCAGTAGTGCGGACAGGGTAATGTCCTACGAGCAGTACTTC
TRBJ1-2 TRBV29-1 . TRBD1 CSGLNRDRPYGYTF TGCAGCGGACTAAACCGGGACAGACCCTATGGCTACACCTTC
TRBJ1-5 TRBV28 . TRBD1 CASRPQGVNQPQHF TGTGCCAGCAGACCACAGGGGGTGAATCAGCCCCAGCATTTT
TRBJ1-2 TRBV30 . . CAWSRATNRQVNYGYTF TGTGCCTGGAGCCGTGCAACGAACCGACAAGTTAACTATGGCTACACCTTC
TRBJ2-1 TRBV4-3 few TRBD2 CASSPRPGLAVDEQFF TGCGCCAGCAGCCCCCGACCGGGACTAGCTGTTGATGAGCAGTTCTTC
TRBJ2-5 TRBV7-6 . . CASSLPREGPTQYF TGTGCCAGCAGCTTACCCCGGGAAGGTCCGACCCAGTACTTC
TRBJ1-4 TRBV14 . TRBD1 CASSQDLGDRGKKLFF TGTGCCAGCAGCCAAGATCTTGGGGACAGGGGGAAAAAACTGTTCTTT
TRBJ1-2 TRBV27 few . CASSRIQGGYTF TGTGCCAGCAGTCGGATACAGGGTGGCTACACCTTC
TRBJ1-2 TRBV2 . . CASTINRARGGYTF TGTGCCAGCACCATAAACAGGGCAAGGGGTGGCTACACCTTC
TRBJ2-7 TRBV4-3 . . CASSQVLSGLTYEQYF TGCGCCAGCAGCCAAGTCCTCAGCGGTCTCACCTACGAGCAGTACTTC
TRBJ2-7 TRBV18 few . CASSPGQGTYEQYF TGTGCCAGCTCACCGGGGCAGGGAACCTACGAGCAGTACTTC
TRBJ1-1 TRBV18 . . CASSPLRESMNTEAFF TGTGCCAGCTCACCACTTAGGGAGTCGATGAACACTGAAGCTTTCTTT
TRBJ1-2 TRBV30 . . CAWTGGQYYGYTF TGTGCCTGGACGGGAGGACAGTACTATGGCTACACCTTC
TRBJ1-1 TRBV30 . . CACSGMNTEAFF TGTGCCTGCTCCGGGATGAACACTGAAGCTTTCTTT
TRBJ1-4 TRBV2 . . CASSVSGPDEKLFF TGTGCCAGCAGTGTCAGCGGTCCTGATGAAAAACTGTTTTTT
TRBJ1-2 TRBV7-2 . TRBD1 CASSSGTGQRGYTF TGTGCCAGCAGCTCCGGGACAGGGCAACGGGGCTACACCTTC
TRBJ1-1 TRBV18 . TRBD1 CASSAGGVDPEAFF TGTGCCAGCTCGGCAGGGGGCGTCGACCCTGAAGCTTTCTTT
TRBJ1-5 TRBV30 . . CAWSTQGGQPQHF TGTGCCTGGAGTACTCAGGGAGGGCAGCCCCAGCATTTT
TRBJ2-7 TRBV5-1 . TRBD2 CASSWGGTSGRKASSYEQYF TGCGCCAGCAGCTGGGGCGGGACTAGCGGGAGGAAGGCGAGCTCCTACGAGCAGTACTTC
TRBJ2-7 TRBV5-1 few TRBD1 CASSLGTAEQYF TGCGCCAGCAGCCTGGGGACAGCCGAGCAGTACTTC
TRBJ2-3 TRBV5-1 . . CASSSGSGDTQYF TGCGCCAGCAGCTCCGGTTCGGGGGATACGCAGTATTTT
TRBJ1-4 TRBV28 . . CASSSTSRGEEKLFF TGTGCCAGCAGTTCTACTTCCCGCGGGGAGGAAAAACTGTTTTTT
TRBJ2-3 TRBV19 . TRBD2 CASSSGLAPSTDTQYF TGTGCCAGTAGTAGCGGACTAGCCCCTAGCACAGATACGCAGTATTTT
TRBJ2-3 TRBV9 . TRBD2 CASSPVAGGPTDTQYF TGTGCCAGCAGCCCAGTGGCGGGAGGGCCAACAGATACGCAGTATTTT
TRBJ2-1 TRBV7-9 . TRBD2 CASSLIAGINEQFF TGTGCCAGCAGCCTAATAGCGGGAATAAATGAGCAGTTCTTC
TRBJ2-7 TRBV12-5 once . CASGLDRGSAGGAYEQYF TGTGCTAGTGGTTTGGACAGGGGGTCGGCGGGAGGGGCCTACGAGCAGTACTTC
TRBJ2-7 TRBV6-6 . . CASSYDSLSSYEQYF TGTGCCAGCAGTTACGACAGTCTCAGCTCCTACGAGCAGTACTTC
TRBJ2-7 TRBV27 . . CASSSHYEQYF TGTGCCAGCAGTTCCCACTACGAGCAGTACTTC
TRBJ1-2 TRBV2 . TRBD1 CARQGDGYTF TGTGCCAGACAGGGGGATGGCTACACCTTC